These 2 T cell receptor beta chains share one sample of origin, sequenced in a study of blood T cell repertoires in COVID-19. Assay used: immunoSEQ multiplex PCR; TCRdb lists only in-frame clones, some missing. The sample lists 120,000 to 150,000 clones, about nine tenths occurring once. The sample taken for sequencing was peripheral blood. Source of these receptors: an elderly man with acute or convalescent COVID-19.

The chain is built from TRBV15 and TRBJ1-1; D is unclear. The CDR3 is 14 residues long. The V gene's germline CDR1 is LNHNV and CDR2 YYDKDF (reference sequence). V was trimmed by 0 bases and J by 1 base, leaving 6 bases between them. In DNA form, the CDR3 reads TGTGCCACCAGCAGAGATCCGGGGAACACTGAAGCTTTCTTT. Its protein is CATSRDPGNTEAFF.

The CDR3 nucleotides are TGTGCCAGTAGTAGGGGACAGGGAATACAGCCCCAGCATTTT. Its translation is CASSRGQGIQPQHF. The chain couples TRBV19 to TRBJ1-5; 9 nucleotides match TRBD1. The CDR3 covers 14 residues. The germline gives CDR1 LNHDA, CDR2 SQIVND (reference sequence). The trim removed 4 bases at V and 7 bases at J, leaving 5 bases unmatched.